The T cell receptor (beta chain) under discussion was sequenced for a study of blood T cell repertoires in COVID-19. Under the authors' procedure: Counts of nucleated cells, estimated from reference gene primer amplification, were obtained. Only in-frame clones appear in the TCRdb table, and some are missing; sequencing was by immunoSEQ multiplex PCR. V and J calls and clone size are as listed in that table; D and trimming were resolved from the DNA. The repertoire includes about 58,000 clones, about 87% of them detected once, and 1.4% sits in the top ten. This clonotype was obtained from a man in his 60s with acute or convalescent COVID-19. Specimen: peripheral blood.

The CDR3 loop is CASRKGAFNPNTEAFF. The CDR3 nucleotides read TGTGCCAGCCGGAAGGGGGCCTTCAACCCGAACACTGAAGCTTTCTTT. The V call is TRBV27, the J call TRBJ1-1; 7 nucleotides align to TRBD1. The CDR3 contains 16 residues. The germline V gene encodes CDR1 MNHEY and CDR2 SMNVEV (reference sequence). The ends lost 8 bases at V and 1 base at J; junction bases unmatched: 13.